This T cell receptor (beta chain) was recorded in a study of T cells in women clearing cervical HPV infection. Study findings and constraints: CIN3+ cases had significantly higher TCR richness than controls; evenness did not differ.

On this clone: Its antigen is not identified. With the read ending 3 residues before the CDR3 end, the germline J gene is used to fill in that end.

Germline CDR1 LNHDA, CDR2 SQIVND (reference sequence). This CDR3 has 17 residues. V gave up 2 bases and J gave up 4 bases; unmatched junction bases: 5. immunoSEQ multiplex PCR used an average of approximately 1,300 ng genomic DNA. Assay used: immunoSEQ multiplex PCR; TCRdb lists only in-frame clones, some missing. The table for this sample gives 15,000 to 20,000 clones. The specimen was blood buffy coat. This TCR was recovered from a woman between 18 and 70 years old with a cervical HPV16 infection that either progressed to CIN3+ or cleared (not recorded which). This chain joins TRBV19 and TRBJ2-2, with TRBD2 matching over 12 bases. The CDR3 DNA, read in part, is TGTGCCAGTAGTATACTAGCGGGAGGGCTTGGCACCGGGGAG. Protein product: CASSILAGGLGTGE. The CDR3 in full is CASSILAGGLGTGELFF.